Below, 6 T cell receptor beta chains from the same sample are listed, as sequenced in a study of cytomegalovirus exposure and HLA in healthy donors. The PCR ran on 60 Vbeta and 13 Jbeta primers. Profiled with immunoSEQ multiplex PCR; TCRdb holds only in-frame clones, not every one. The top ten clones hold 2.7% of a sample with roughly 220,000 clones, approximately 78% of them seen once. Sequencing input: PBMCs. These receptors were taken from a middle-aged woman in good health and CMV-seronegative.

This clone was seen a single time. The chain has TRBV18 and TRBJ2-2, with D perhaps TRBD1 (6 bases). The CDR3 extends over 16 amino acids. V shed 3 bases and J shed 0 bases, with 11 bases lying between them. Germline V lookup: CDR1 KGHSH, CDR2 LQKENI. CDR3 amino acids: CASSPVAGANTGELFF. DNA of the CDR3: TGTGCCAGCTCACCCGTCGCAGGGGCGAACACCGGGGAGCTGTTTTTT.

The V gene is TRBV7-3, the J gene TRBJ2-3, with 11 positions matching TRBD2. CDR1 is SGHTA and CDR2 is FQGTGA in the germline V gene. This CDR3 contains 17 residues. The V segment lost 2 bases and the J segment 5 bases; nucleotides outside the gene matches: 9. CDR3 bases: TGTGCCAGCAGCTTACGGACTAGCGGGCCGCTGGAAGATACGCAGTATTTT. This sequence encodes CASSLRTSGPLEDTQYF.

The J gene is TRBJ2-7, the V gene TRBV19; TRBD1 matches at 8 bases. V shed 3 bases, J shed 5 bases, and the junction held 0 bases outside the gene matches. CDR1 is LNHDA and CDR2 is SQIVND in the germline V gene (reference sequence). The CDR3 consists of 12 residues. CDR3 in DNA: TGTGCCAGTAGTATGACAGGGGACGAGCAGTACTTC. Amino acids: CASSMTGDEQYF.

The chain has TRBV4-1 and TRBJ2-5, with 8 bases aligning to TRBD2. There are 16 residues in the CDR3. Germline V gene lookup returns CDR1 MGHRA and CDR2 YSYEKL. J lost 3 bases, V lost 6 bases, and 12 bases had no gene match. DNA for the CDR3: TGCGCCAGCAGTCCCAGAGCGGGGGCAAGGAAAGAGACCCAGTACTTC. It encodes CASSPRAGARKETQYF.

This chain links TRBV5-1 with TRBJ1-4; D might be TRBD1 (6 bases). V gave up 0 bases and J gave up 4 bases, with 10 bases separating them. The germline gives CDR1 SGHRS, CDR2 YFSETQ. The CDR3 length is 15 residues. For the CDR3, the DNA is TGCGCCAGCAGCTTGGTAGGGGGTAATAATGAAAAACTGTTTTTT. Translating gives CASSLVGGNNEKLFF.

The chain joins TRBV5-1 to TRBJ1-1; D is possibly TRBD1 (6 bases). The V gene's germline CDR1 is SGHRS and CDR2 YFSETQ. The CDR3 spans 15 residues. V lost 1 base, J lost 0 bases, and 10 bases lay in between. CDR3 sequence: CASSLMGGLNTEAFF. CDR3 in DNA: TGCGCCAGCAGCTTGATGGGGGGGCTGAACACTGAAGCTTTCTTT.